Sequencing of this TCR beta chain was carried out in a study of blood T cell repertoires in COVID-19. About the study: Acute-phase and convalescent COVID-19 samples originated in the United States, Italy and Spain. The cDNA or gDNA used as material had been derived from T cells, B-cell-depleted T cells, or PBMCs.

CDR1 and CDR2 from the germline V gene are SEHNR and FQNEAQ (reference sequence). The CDR3 is 15 residues long. The V gene end was trimmed by 5 bases and the J gene end by 5 bases; junction bases not matched to a gene: 8. In the authors' workflow: Cell counts per sample came from amplifying reference gene primers. Sequenced by immunoSEQ multiplex PCR; TCRdb stores in-frame clones only, minus some. V, J and clone size are those of that table, while D and trimming were read from the DNA. Of around 250,000 clones listed, 88% were seen once; the top ten hold roughly 10%. It was during active infection that Seattle patients were enrolled and then longitudinally followed.

The sequence came from an older woman with COVID-19, enrolled during active disease. Sequenced: peripheral blood. The genes are TRBV7-9 and TRBJ1-5; 8 bases align to TRBD1. The CDR3 here is CASSHGDRKDQPQHF. The CDR3 nucleotides are TGTGCCAGCAGCCACGGGGACAGGAAGGATCAGCCCCAGCATTTT.